This T cell receptor beta chain is drawn from a study of cytomegalovirus exposure and HLA in healthy donors. Study-level points and caveats: Specific recognition of CMV antigens was confirmed in vitro for a few chains (all CMV-associated).

On this clone: No antigen is known for it.

V lost 5 bases and J 4 bases, leaving 15 bases between the germline ends. The CDR3 spans 15 residues. The germline V gene encodes CDR1 SGHNT and CDR2 YENEEA. Clones were sequenced by immunoSEQ multiplex PCR, and TCRdb holds only the in-frame ones, with some missing. This table holds about 200,000 clones, less than 90% found once. This sequence originates from a young woman in good health and CMV-seronegative. The chain links TRBV11-3 to TRBJ2-1; D possibly corresponds to TRBD2 (7 bases). Source material: PBMCs. The CDR3 DNA reads TGTGCCAGCAGCCCCAGGGAGGGGGGATACAATGAGCAGTTCTTC. Translating it yields CASSPREGGYNEQFF.